This entry lists 24 T cell receptor beta chains sequenced from one sample in a study of shared clonotypes between healthy human individuals. TCRdb's table, derived via immunoSEQ multiplex PCR, lists solely in-frame clones and lacks some. The sample records about 820,000 clones, 90% to 95% being singletons. CD8 cells regarded as naive lacked CD45RO, were positively chosen for CCR7, and omitted terminally differentiated effector memory CD45RA+ cells. Sequenced material: naive CD8+ T cells sorted from blood. The receptors originated from a man between 25 and 39 years old in good health.

The chain employs TRBV19 and TRBJ1-5; D perhaps matches TRBD1 (5 bases). The CDR3 is made up of 16 amino acids. CDR1 and CDR2 (germline): LNHDA, SQIVND (reference sequence). V was clipped by 1 base and J by 1 base, with 11 bases between them. The CDR3 sequence is CASSIGQGDSNQPQHF. In DNA, the CDR3 is TGTGCCAGTAGTATAGGGCAGGGAGACAGCAATCAGCCCCAGCATTTT.

The chain couples TRBV27 to TRBJ2-7; TRBD1 agrees at 11 bases. Losses at the gene ends were 3 bases for V and 1 base for J; bases not matched to a gene: 17. CDR3 length equals 20 residues. Germline V gene sequence: CDR1 MNHEY, CDR2 SMNVEV (reference sequence). The CDR3 DNA is TGTGCCAGCAGTTTGGGTCCCCCGGGACAGGGGGACGAGTTGTCCTACGAGCAGTACTTC. This encodes CASSLGPPGQGDELSYEQYF.

The chain is built from TRBV21-1 and TRBJ2-7; whether TRBD1, the table's D call, matches the DNA was not checked. TRBV21-1 is tagged as a pseudogene. The CDR3 runs to 15 residues. The chain's CDR3 is CASSTGQGFSYEQYF. CDR3 sequence (DNA): TGTGCCAGCAGCACGGGACAGGGTTTCTCCTACGAGCAGTACTTC.

This sequence joins TRBV7-8 and TRBJ1-1, with unresolved D. Trimming took off 5 bases at V and 0 bases at J, with 13 bases between the two ends. This CDR3 region has 15 residues. Germline V gene lookup returns CDR1 SGHVS and CDR2 FQNEAQ. The CDR3 loop reads CASSPRRQMNTEAFF. The CDR3 DNA reads TGTGCCAGCAGCCCGCGCCGGCAGATGAACACTGAAGCTTTCTTT.

This clone was detected only once. The genes are TRBV10-3 and TRBJ1-2; 9 bases agree with TRBD1. The germline V gene has CDR1 ENHRY and CDR2 SYGVKD. The CDR3 contains 18 residues. The V and J ends lost 1 base and 0 bases, in that order; junction bases with no gene match: 9. This CDR3 reads CAISELAGTGKSNYGYTF. In DNA form, the CDR3 reads TGTGCCATCAGTGAGTTGGCCGGGACAGGGAAATCTAACTATGGCTACACCTTC.

This chain links TRBV5-1 with TRBJ2-5; D is perhaps TRBD1 (6 bases). CDR1 is SGHRS and CDR2 is YFSETQ in the germline V gene. The ends were cut back, 0 bases at V and 1 base at J, with 10 bases in the middle. The CDR3 is made up of 15 amino acids. The CDR3 DNA sequence: TGCGCCAGCAGCTTGGTTCCGGACAGCCAAGAGACCCAGTACTTC. Amino acid sequence: CASSLVPDSQETQYF.

The V call is TRBV7-9, the J call TRBJ2-1; TRBD2 aligns across 12 bases. Germline V lookup: CDR1 SEHNR, CDR2 FQNEAQ (reference sequence). This CDR3 has 15 residues. Trimming removed 5 bases from V and 10 bases from J; junction bases left unmatched: 9. The CDR3 bases are TGTGCCAGCAGCCCGGCTAGCGGGAGGGCCAGCGAGCAGTTCTTC. Amino acid sequence: CASSPASGRASEQFF.

The J gene is TRBJ1-1, the V gene TRBV5-6; D remains ambiguous. Per germline, CDR1 SGHDT and CDR2 YYEEEE. This CDR3 spans 15 amino acids. The V gene lost 4 bases and the J gene lost 0 bases, with 13 bases spanning the gap. The CDR3, as DNA: TGTGCCAGCAGCCCTGCTTTGGGGATGAACACTGAAGCTTTCTTT. Translation gives CASSPALGMNTEAFF.

Concerning this clone: This same CDR3 is encoded by further DNA sequences in the sample. This sequence joins TRBV11-2 and TRBJ2-7; either TRBD1 or TRBD2 may supply D (5 bases each). The CDR3 is 14 amino acids. Trimming took off 4 bases at V and 3 bases at J, with 13 bases between the two ends. Germline-derived CDR1 and CDR2 are SGHAT and FQNNGV. The CDR3 bases are TGTGCCAGCAGCTCGGGGACCGGTGGCTACGAGCAGTACTTC. It yields the protein CASSSGTGGYEQYF.

The chain links TRBV6-1 to TRBJ1-1; tentative D call: TRBD1 (5 bases). CDR1 and CDR2 from the germline V gene are MNHNS and SASEGT. This CDR3 is 15 amino acids long. The germline V and J ends were trimmed by 4 bases and 1 base, with 13 bases remaining between them. CDR3 protein: CASSGGAFTNTEAFF. CDR3 coding DNA: TGTGCCAGCAGTGGAGGGGCTTTCACGAACACTGAAGCTTTCTTT.

This clone has a single count. This chain uses TRBV7-8 with TRBJ1-2; perhaps TRBD1 as D (5 bases). CDR3 length: 15 residues. Germline CDR1 is SGHVS and CDR2 is FQNEAQ. Trimming stripped 2 bases from V and 5 bases from J, with 15 bases between. The CDR3 sequence is CASSLRDPSRYGYTF. CDR3 coding DNA: TGTGCCAGCAGCTTAAGGGACCCCTCTCGGTATGGCTACACCTTC.

The gene calls are TRBV7-9 and TRBJ1-1; D possibly corresponds to TRBD1 (5 bases). Trimming left V 5 bases short and J 5 bases short, with 12 bases between. The CDR3 loop spans 13 amino acids. From germline, CDR1 is SEHNR and CDR2 FQNEAQ (reference sequence). CDR3 DNA: TGTGCCAGCAGCCCAGGGTGGAGAACTGAAGCTTTCTTT. It specifies CASSPGWRTEAFF. Full variable domain (rest looked up from reference TRBV7-9 and TRBJ1-1): DTGVSQNPRHKITKRGQNVTFRCDPISEHNRLYWYRQTLGQGPEFLTYFQNEAQLEKSRLLSDRFSAERPKGSFSTLEIQRTEQGDSAMYLCASSPGWRTEAFFGQGTRLTVV.

The chain joins TRBV7-9 to TRBJ2-7; unclear D gene. The length of the CDR3 is 14 residues. The germline CDR1 and CDR2 sequences are SEHNR and FQNEAQ (reference sequence). Trimming shortened V by 0 bases and J by 6 bases, and 12 bases separated the two germline ends. CDR3 in DNA: TGTGCCAGCAGCTTAGCGGGCACTATCGGCGAGCAGTACTTC. This codes for CASSLAGTIGEQYF.

This chain connects TRBV7-9 to TRBJ1-1; possibly TRBD1 for D (5 bases). CDR3 length: 14 residues. The V gene's germline CDR1 is SEHNR and CDR2 FQNEAQ (reference sequence). Trimming cost V 6 bases and J 4 bases, with 15 bases left between them. This CDR3 reads CASSRGWGTTEAFF. In DNA, the CDR3 is TGTGCCAGCAGTCGCGGGTGGGGGACCACTGAAGCTTTCTTT.

J is TRBJ1-3 and V is TRBV6-6, with a weak D call TRBD1 (5 bases). The CDR3 is 15 amino acids. Trimming shortened V by 5 bases and J by 1 base, and 12 bases separated the two germline ends. Germline CDR1 MNHNY, CDR2 SVGAGI (reference sequence). The CDR3 sequence: CASSLSGGSGNTIYF. CDR3 nucleotides: TGTGCCAGCAGTCTCTCTGGGGGGTCTGGAAACACCATATATTTT.

This sequence joins TRBV13 and TRBJ2-1, with TRBD2 matching over 11 bases. V was clipped by 5 bases and J by 8 bases; unmatched bases: 17. This CDR3 has 18 residues. Per germline, CDR1 PRHDT and CDR2 FYEKMQ (reference sequence). The CDR3 DNA follows: TGTGCCAGCAGCCATAGCGGGAGGGCAGCCCCGATCGAACATGAGCAGTTCTTC. Translated, it gives CASSHSGRAAPIEHEQFF.

The chain combines TRBV9 with TRBJ2-7, with 8 bases matching TRBD2. The germline gives CDR1 SGDLS, CDR2 YYNGEE. Trimming at V came to 3 bases and at J to 1 base, leaving 6 bases not matched to a gene. The CDR3 extends over 15 amino acids. CDR3 region: CASSASAGGSYEQYF. In DNA, the CDR3 is TGTGCCAGCAGCGCCAGCGCGGGGGGTTCCTACGAGCAGTACTTC.

Turning to this clone: Other nucleotide sequences from this sample produce the same CDR3. The chain recombines TRBV4-1 with TRBJ2-7; TRBD2 matches at 9 bases. The CDR3 is 15 residues long. Germline assignment: CDR1 MGHRA and CDR2 YSYEKL. Trimming took 0 bases from V and 0 from J; bases not matched to a gene: 0. The CDR3: CASSQELAGSYEQYF. CDR3 nucleotide sequence: TGCGCCAGCAGCCAAGAACTAGCGGGCTCCTACGAGCAGTACTTC.

V usage is TRBV30 and J usage is TRBJ2-1; 12 bases agree with TRBD2. Germline V gene lookup returns CDR1 GTSNPN and CDR2 SVGIG (reference sequence). Trimming cost V 3 bases and J 2 bases; bases outside gene matches: 11. The CDR3 is 18 residues long. In nucleotides, the CDR3 is TGTGCCTGGAGCGCCGGGACTAGCGGGTTCCTAACCTACAATGAGCAGTTCTTC. The encoded protein is CAWSAGTSGFLTYNEQFF.

V is TRBV11-2 and J is TRBJ2-7; maybe TRBD2 (5 bases). In germline, CDR1 is SGHAT, CDR2 FQNNGV. This CDR3 is built from 14 residues. V was trimmed by 5 bases and J by 0 bases, leaving 11 bases between them. CDR3 amino acids: CASSALGSSYEQYF. In DNA, the CDR3 is TGTGCCAGCAGCGCACTGGGGAGCTCCTACGAGCAGTACTTC.

V is TRBV6-6 and J is TRBJ1-4; 7 nucleotides agree with TRBD1. Germline lookup yields CDR1 MNHNY and CDR2 SVGAGI (reference sequence). V lost 5 bases to trimming and J lost 6 bases; unmatched junction nucleotides: 12. This CDR3 is built from 16 residues. CDR3 amino acids: CASSPRRQQGDEKLFF. In nucleotides, the CDR3 is TGTGCCAGCAGTCCCCGTCGGCAGCAGGGGGATGAAAAACTGTTTTTT.

With respect to this clone: At the DNA level, this CDR3 is encoded by other sequences in the same sample as well. The rearrangement joins TRBV7-9 to TRBJ2-5, with 7 bases identical to TRBD1. The CDR3 runs to 15 residues. Trimming removed 3 bases from V and 2 bases from J; junction bases left unmatched: 6. Per the germline V gene, CDR1 is SEHNR and CDR2 is FQNEAQ (reference sequence). Here the CDR3 reads CASSLLQGSQETQYF. As DNA, the CDR3 is TGTGCCAGCAGCTTGTTACAGGGGAGTCAAGAGACCCAGTACTTC.

The rearrangement joins TRBV13 to TRBJ2-7; D is perhaps TRBD2 (5 bases). The germline CDR1 and CDR2 sequences are PRHDT and FYEKMQ (reference sequence). The V and J ends lost 3 bases and 3 bases respectively, with 12 bases between them. This CDR3 spans 14 amino acids. Here the CDR3 DNA reads TGTGCCAGCAGCTTGGGTTCTGGAGGCTACGAGCAGTACTTC. Its translation: CASSLGSGGYEQYF. Based on the CDR3 plus reference TRBV13 and TRBJ2-7, the full variable domain is AAGVIQSPRHLIKEKRETATLKCYPIPRHDTVYWYQQGPGQDPQFLISFYEKMQSDKGSIPDRFSAQQFSDYHSELNMSSLELGDSALYFCASSLGSGGYEQYFGPGTRLTVT.

This chain links TRBV7-3 with TRBJ2-3; D tentatively reads TRBD1 or TRBD2 (6 bases each). CDR3 length equals 15 residues. Trimming cost V 3 bases and J 1 base, with 11 bases left between them. Germline CDR1 SGHTA, CDR2 FQGTGA. CDR3 region: CASSLGASGTDTQYF. In nucleotides, the CDR3 is TGTGCCAGCAGCTTGGGGGCTAGCGGCACAGATACGCAGTATTTT.